The next 9 T cell receptor beta chains were all read from a single sample in a study of CD8 T cells in ankylosing spondylitis. TCRdb fed the 5' RACE reads into MiXCR, producing one record per CDR3 protein. The sample includes 150,000 to 200,000 distinct CDR3 sequences, 10% to 15% of them seen just once. The specimen was blood, either unsorted or a sorted T cell fraction (not recorded which). These receptors originate from a female donor with ankylosing spondylitis or in good health (not recorded which).

This clonotype showed up just a few times. The chain couples TRBV4-3 to TRBJ2-5, with TRBD2 identical over 8 bases. Per germline, CDR1 LGHNA and CDR2 YSLEER. This CDR3 has 13 residues. Losses at the gene ends were 6 bases for V and 4 bases for J; bases not matched to a gene: 4. The CDR3 sequence: CASSSGKAETQYF. The CDR3 DNA is TGCGCCAGCAGTAGCGGGAAGGCAGAGACCCAGTACTTC.

A remark on this clonotype: This may be a read error: a much more frequent sequence differs by one nucleotide. The J gene is TRBJ2-3, the V gene TRBV20-1; 11 bases line up with TRBD1. CDR3 length equals 14 residues. CDR1 is DFQATT, CDR2 SNEGSKA, per germline (reference sequence). Trimming removed 5 bases from V and 8 bases from J; junction bases left unmatched: 9. The CDR3, as DNA: TGCAGTGCTGGGCCCCGGGACAGGGGGTTTACGCAGTATTTT. It translates to CSAGPRDRGFTQYF.

This clonotype appeared a few times. The rearrangement links TRBV7-4 to TRBJ1-1, with TRBD1 matching over 8 bases. The CDR3 extends over 17 amino acids. Germline V lookup: CDR1 SGHVT, CDR2 SQSDAQ. V was clipped by 0 bases and J by 0 bases; unmatched bases: 6. The CDR3 sequence: CASSLAPGQGLNTEAFF. The CDR3 bases are TGTGCCAGCAGCTTAGCCCCTGGACAGGGACTGAACACTGAAGCTTTCTTT.

J is TRBJ2-2 and V is TRBV7-3; 9 nucleotides line up with TRBD2. Germline V lookup: CDR1 SGHTA, CDR2 FQGTGA. This CDR3 contains 15 residues. The ends lost 3 bases at V and 3 bases at J; junction bases unmatched: 2. CDR3 coding DNA: TGTGCCAGCAGCTTCGGGACTAGCTACACCGGGGAGCTGTTTTTT. Translation: CASSFGTSYTGELFF.

In its sample, this clonotype was seen many times. The chain joins TRBV29-1 to TRBJ1-5; 7 bases match TRBD1. CDR1 is SQVTM and CDR2 is ANQGSEA in the germline V gene. The CDR3 extends over 14 amino acids. Unmatched junction bases numbered 4, after V lost 1 base and J lost 4 bases. CDR3 nucleotides: TGCAGCGTTGAAGGGAGGGGGCCGAATCAGCCCCAGCATTTT. Protein sequence: CSVEGRGPNQPQHF. The whole variable domain, remainder taken from reference TRBV29-1 and TRBJ1-5, is SAVISQKPSRDICQRGTSLTIQCQVDSQVTMMFWYRQQPGQSLTLIATANQGSEATYESGFVIDKFPISRPNLTFSTLTVSNMSPEDSSIYLCSVEGRGPNQPQHFGDGTRLSIL.

With regard to this clonotype: Being one base from a much bigger clone, this may be a read error. The chain couples TRBV9 to TRBJ2-7, with a possible D match to TRBD2 (6 bases). The CDR3 loop spans 14 amino acids. V was pared by 0 bases and J by 6 bases, with 13 bases between. CDR1 and CDR2 from the germline V gene are SGDLS and YYNGEE. For the CDR3, the DNA is TGTGCCAGCAGCGTAGGGGTAAGCGGGTCCGAGCAGTACTTC. This translates into CASSVGVSGSEQYF.

This sequence joins TRBV20-1 and TRBJ2-6; D uncertain. V lost 5 bases, J lost 2 bases, and 16 bases lay in between. Germline V gene data show CDR1 as DFQATT and CDR2 as SNEGSKA (reference sequence). The CDR3 runs 16 residues. This CDR3 is CSASYNHDAGANVLTF. As DNA, the CDR3 is TGCAGTGCTTCCTACAACCATGATGCTGGGGCCAACGTCCTGACTTTC.

The V call is TRBV29-1, the J call TRBJ2-7; a weak D match, TRBD1 (6 bases). CDR1 is SQVTM and CDR2 is ANQGSEA in the germline V gene. V was trimmed by 6 bases and J by 3 bases, leaving 15 bases between them. The CDR3 contains 13 residues. CDR3 nucleotides: TGCAGCGTGGGCCACAGGGCCGACTACGAGCAGTACTTC. Amino acids: CSVGHRADYEQYF.

The CDR3 loop reads CASSQRGNTDTQYF. CDR3 sequence (DNA): TGCGCCAGCAGCCAAAGGGGGAACACAGATACGCAGTATTTT. V and J are TRBV4-3 and TRBJ2-3; possible D gene TRBD1, 6 bases. CDR1 and CDR2 from the germline V gene are LGHNA and YSLEER. There are 14 residues in the CDR3. Trimming pared 2 bases from V and 2 bases from J, leaving 8 bases between.